These 13 T cell receptor beta chains came from one sample sequenced in a study of regulatory T cells in long-lasting Graves disease. Arm-PCR of CDR3 regions and iRepertoire HTBI primers were used to build TCR beta libraries. TCRdb redid the calling of the multiplex PCR reads with MiXCR, one entry per CDR3 protein. The data contain about 460,000 distinct CDR3 sequences, 22% of them singletons. This sample's time point: persistent/refractory GD, antithyroid drugs over 5 years with positive TRAb. The TCR library was made from RNA that had been extracted from PBMCs in TRIzol. The starting material was peripheral blood mononuclear cells (PBMCs), obtained when the disease was refractory, from a patient treated with antithyroid drugs. These TCRs come from a female donor with Graves disease.

The genes are TRBV7-9 and TRBJ2-7, with D tentatively TRBD1 (6 bases). Germline V gene data show CDR1 as SEHNR and CDR2 as FQNEAQ (reference sequence). This CDR3 contains 16 residues. V was pared by 0 bases and J by 2 bases, with 14 bases between. The CDR3, as DNA: TGTGCCAGCAGCTTAGCCGAGGGGGTTGGACCCTACGAGCAGTACTTC. Translated: CASSLAEGVGPYEQYF.

This clonotype was seen many times. The V gene is TRBV28, the J gene TRBJ2-7; D perhaps matches TRBD1 (6 bases). The ends were cut back, 7 bases at V and 2 bases at J, with 12 bases in the middle. The germline CDR1 and CDR2 sequences are MDHEN and SYDVKM. The CDR3 runs 13 residues. The CDR3 DNA reads as TGTGCCAGCACGCAGACAGGCCCCTACGAGCAGTACTTC. This codes for CASTQTGPYEQYF.

This clonotype was found many times. The J gene is TRBJ2-1, the V gene TRBV28, with D possibly being TRBD1 (5 bases). The V end lost 6 bases, the J end lost 4 bases, and 25 bases lay between the germline ends. The germline CDR1 and CDR2 sequences are MDHEN and SYDVKM. The CDR3 totals 18 residues. The CDR3 loop is CASSSDSGWTYVYNEQFF. DNA of the CDR3: TGTGCCAGCAGCTCCGACAGTGGGTGGACCTATGTATACAATGAGCAGTTCTTC.

This clonotype was found once. This may be a read error: a much more frequent sequence differs by one nucleotide. V usage is TRBV11-2 and J usage is TRBJ2-7, with TRBD1 matching over 9 bases. Looked up from germline, CDR1 is SGHAT and CDR2 is FQNNGV. CDR3 length equals 15 residues. The CDR3 sequence is CASSSRTGEGYEQHF. As DNA, the CDR3 is TGTGCCAGCAGCTCGAGGACAGGGGAAGGCTACGAGCAGCACTTC.

The gene calls are TRBV29-1 and TRBJ2-2, with D maybe TRBD1 (5 bases). The V gene lost 5 bases and the J gene lost 2 bases, with 9 bases spanning the gap. The germline V gene has CDR1 SQVTM and CDR2 ANQGSEA. The CDR3 totals 13 residues. CDR3 loop: CSVMTVNTGELFF. The CDR3, as DNA: TGCAGCGTTATGACAGTTAACACCGGGGAGCTGTTTTTT.

This clonotype was seen ten or more times. This chain uses TRBV25-1 with TRBJ2-6, with D perhaps matching TRBD1 (6 bases). The ends were cut back, 7 bases at V and 1 base at J, with 17 bases in the middle. The length of the CDR3 is 17 residues. Germline loops: CDR1 MGHDK, CDR2 SYGVNS. The CDR3 region has the DNA TGTGCCAGCACTGGACAGATTTACTTATCTGGGGCCAACGTCCTGACTTTC. Protein sequence: CASTGQIYLSGANVLTF.

This clonotype was observed at least ten times. This rearrangement joins TRBV20-1 to TRBJ2-7; D is perhaps TRBD1 (6 bases). V lost 4 bases and J lost 7, with 23 bases in between. Germline CDR1 is DFQATT and CDR2 is SNEGSKA (reference sequence). The CDR3 contains 15 residues. The DNA for the CDR3 is TGCAGTGCTACCCCTCTAGGGCAGGGGCGGCGGGAGCAGTACTTC. Translating it yields CSATPLGQGRREQYF.

The chain joins TRBV25-1 to TRBJ1-1; no clear D. This CDR3 is built from 10 residues. Trimming took off 3 bases at V and 12 bases at J, with 8 bases between the two ends. Germline V gene lookup returns CDR1 MGHDK and CDR2 SYGVNS. The CDR3 sequence: CASSDDKSFF. The CDR3 bases are TGTGCCAGCAGTGATGACAAATCTTTCTTT.

This clonotype was seen repeatedly, ten times or more. The chain has TRBV28 and TRBJ2-5, with TRBD1 matching over 8 bases. After removal of 2 bases from V and 5 bases from J, the junction contained 16 bases not matched to a gene. The CDR3 has 18 residues. Germline V gene data show CDR1 as MDHEN and CDR2 as SYDVKM. In nucleotides, the CDR3 is TGTGCCAGCAGTTTAGGCCCCCTCGCGGACAGGGAAGGGGAGACCCAGTACTTC. Its translation: CASSLGPLADREGETQYF. Full variable domain (rest looked up from reference TRBV28 and TRBJ2-5): DVKVTQSSRYLVKRTGEKVFLECVQDMDHENMFWYRQDPGLGLRLIYFSYDVKMKEKGDIPEGYSVSREKKERFSLILESASTNQTSMYLCASSLGPLADREGETQYFGPGTRLLVL.

The chain uses TRBV7-2 and TRBJ1-1; possible D gene TRBD1, 6 bases. CDR1 and CDR2 from the germline V gene are SGHTA and FQGNSA. This CDR3 region has 14 residues. Trimming cost V 6 bases and J 11 bases, with 22 bases left between them. In DNA, the CDR3 is TGTGCCAGCAGGTTACAGGGCCATGCAAGCGGGGCTTTCTTT. Translating gives CASRLQGHASGAFF.

This clonotype was detected many times. The chain links TRBV7-3 to TRBJ1-1, with D possibly TRBD1 on 5 matching bases. Looked up from germline, CDR1 is SGHTA and CDR2 is FQGTGA. The CDR3 consists of 15 residues. Trimming removed 5 bases at V and 0 bases at J, with 13 bases between. The CDR3 DNA is TGTGCCAGCAGCCCCGGGGCAGGGATGAACACTGAAGCTTTCTTT. Its protein product is CASSPGAGMNTEAFF.

This clonotype was seen a handful of times. V is TRBV12-5 and J is TRBJ2-7; D is ambiguous. Trimming shortened V by 1 base and J by 9 bases, and 7 bases separated the two germline ends. This CDR3 contains 11 residues. Germline V gene data show CDR1 as LGHNT and CDR2 as FRNRAP. CDR3 sequence: CASGLGAPQYF. Here the CDR3 DNA reads TGTGCTAGTGGTTTGGGGGCGCCGCAGTACTTC.

This clonotype was counted ten times or more. The chain links TRBV12-3 or TRBV12-4 to TRBJ2-7; D is unclear. The V end lost 0 bases, the J end lost 5 bases, and 8 bases lay between the germline ends. The CDR3 has 13 amino acids. This chain's CDR3 is CASSLARQNEQYF. The CDR3 DNA sequence: TGTGCCAGCAGTTTAGCGCGGCAGAACGAGCAGTACTTC.